These 17 T cell receptor beta chains were sequenced from one sample in a study of blood T cell repertoires in COVID-19. Method: immunoSEQ multiplex PCR; TCRdb's copy keeps in-frame clones and lacks some. The data contain 150,000 or so clones, approximately 84% of them seen just once; the ten biggest clones take up about 8%. Sequenced material: peripheral blood. These receptors all come from a man aged 35 to 55 who had recovered from COVID-19.

Concerning this clone itself: At one end the junction does not follow the germline gene, possibly because of a read error. V usage is TRBV10-3 and J usage is TRBJ2-7; 7 bases are shared with TRBD2. The germline CDR1 and CDR2 sequences are ENHRY and SYGVKD. This CDR3 contains 13 residues. CDR3 sequence reads: CALRGEGSYEQYF. The DNA of the CDR3 is TGTGCCCTCAGAGGGGAGGGGTCCTACGAGCAGTACTTC.

The chain is built from TRBV5-4 and TRBJ2-6; 7 nucleotides agree with TRBD1. This CDR3 has 18 amino acids. Losses at the gene ends were 0 bases for V and 2 bases for J; bases not matched to a gene: 8. Per the germline V gene, CDR1 is SGHNT and CDR2 is YYREEE (reference sequence). Written as DNA, the CDR3 is TGTGCCAGCAGCTTGGGACAGGGACCCGGTGCTGGGGCCAACGTCCTGACTTTC. This encodes CASSLGQGPGAGANVLTF.

This clone was seen only once. This rearrangement joins TRBV7-6 to TRBJ1-2, with D possibly being TRBD1 (5 bases). This CDR3 has 14 residues. V was clipped by 1 base and J by 4 bases, with 10 bases between them. Germline V gene sequence: CDR1 SGHVS, CDR2 FNYEAQ. Written as DNA, the CDR3 is TGTGCCAGCAGCTTAGGCACCCAGGGCTATGGCTACACCTTC. Translated: CASSLGTQGYGYTF. Drawing the rest from reference TRBV7-6 and TRBJ1-2, the complete variable domain is GAGVSQSPRYKVTKRGQDVALRCDPISGHVSLYWYRQALGQGPEFLTYFNYEAQQDKSGLPNDRFSAERPEGSISTLTIQRTEQRDSAMYRCASSLGTQGYGYTFGSGTRLTVV.

The rearrangement links TRBV6-6 to TRBJ2-1; the match to TRBD2 covers 14 bases. After removal of 6 bases from V and 14 bases from J, the junction contained 6 bases not matched to a gene. The CDR3 has 13 amino acids. CDR1 and CDR2 from the germline V gene are MNHNY and SVGAGI (reference sequence). The CDR3 DNA follows: TGTGCCAGCAGCCCCGGGACTAGCGGGAGAAAGTTCTTC. Its translation is CASSPGTSGRKFF.

The chain links TRBV5-5 to TRBJ2-3; D unclear. From germline, CDR1 is SGHKS and CDR2 YYEKEE (reference sequence). This CDR3 spans 14 amino acids. Trimming removed 5 bases at V and 1 base at J, with 11 bases between. CDR3 in DNA: TGTGCCAGCAGTTCGGCGGCACGCACAGATACGCAGTATTTT. Residues: CASSSAARTDTQYF.

The J gene is TRBJ2-3, the V gene TRBV27; D is unresolved. The CDR3 totals 14 residues. The V end was cut by 2 bases, the J end by 1 base, with 7 bases between. Germline CDR1 is MNHEY and CDR2 is SMNVEV (reference sequence). This CDR3 reads CASSLGVRTDTQYF. CDR3 coding DNA: TGTGCCAGCAGTTTAGGAGTTCGCACAGATACGCAGTATTTT.

In nucleotides, the CDR3 is TGTGCCACCAGCAGAGACCTAAAATCCGATGAGCAGTTCTTC. Translation: CATSRDLKSDEQFF. This chain joins TRBV15 and TRBJ2-1; D ambiguous. The CDR3 totals 14 residues. CDR1 LNHNV and CDR2 YYDKDF come from the germline V gene (reference sequence). V shed 0 bases and J shed 8 bases, with 11 bases lying between them.

J is TRBJ2-7 and V is TRBV7-2, with unresolved D. Germline CDR1 and CDR2: SGHTA and FQGNSA. Trimming removed 3 bases at V and 0 bases at J, with 9 bases between. This CDR3 is built from 14 residues. CDR3 DNA: TGTGCCAGCAGCTTGGGCACGACCTCCTACGAGCAGTACTTC. As protein: CASSLGTTSYEQYF.

The chain couples TRBV28 to TRBJ1-2; no firm D call. The germline V gene encodes CDR1 MDHEN and CDR2 SYDVKM. The CDR3 length is 14 residues. V was cut by 8 bases and J by 7 bases, with 20 bases left in between. CDR3 residues: CASATHNEPAGYTF. Here the CDR3 DNA reads TGTGCCAGCGCAACTCATAATGAGCCTGCTGGCTACACCTTC.

There are a few counts of this clone. This sequence joins TRBV29-1 and TRBJ2-5; the D gene is possibly TRBD2 (6 bases). This CDR3 has 13 residues. Germline V lookup: CDR1 SQVTM, CDR2 ANQGSEA. V lost 5 bases and J 5 bases, leaving 15 bases between the germline ends. CDR3 coding DNA: TGCAGCGTTCGGGACTCCCTGTTGGAGACCCAGTACTTC. It translates to CSVRDSLLETQYF.

The rearrangement links TRBV27 to TRBJ1-5; TRBD1 matches at 7 bases. V dropped 5 bases and J dropped 3; count of bases not matched to a gene: 7. CDR3 length equals 15 residues. CDR1 is MNHEY, CDR2 SMNVEV, per germline (reference sequence). CDR3 protein: CASSRRQGPNQPQHF. The CDR3 DNA is TGTGCCAGCAGTAGAAGACAGGGACCCAATCAGCCCCAGCATTTT.

The chain is built from TRBV19 and TRBJ1-1, with a possible D match to TRBD1 (6 bases). The CDR3 sequence is 13 residues long. Germline values: CDR1 LNHDA, CDR2 SQIVND (reference sequence). V shed 6 bases and J shed 5 bases, with 13 bases lying between them. CDR3 nucleotide sequence: TGTGCCAGTAGAGGACAGCGAAGAACTGAAGCTTTCTTT. Protein product: CASRGQRRTEAFF.

The chain employs TRBV2 and TRBJ1-5; D may be TRBD1 (6 bases). Germline V gives CDR1 SNHLY, CDR2 FYNNEI. Trimming removed 5 bases at V and 7 bases at J, with 12 bases between. CDR3 length: 13 amino acids. CDR3 sequence reads: CASSYRELQPQHF. CDR3 coding DNA: TGTGCCAGCAGTTACAGGGAGTTGCAGCCCCAGCATTTT.

This chain connects TRBV28 to TRBJ1-4; D might be TRBD1 (6 bases). Trimming removed 5 bases from V and 2 bases from J, with 9 bases in between. The CDR3 length is 14 residues. Germline V gene data show CDR1 as MDHEN and CDR2 as SYDVKM. The CDR3 here is CASSQGGTNEKLFF. The CDR3 nucleotides read TGTGCCAGCAGTCAAGGGGGTACTAATGAAAAACTGTTTTTT.

The J gene is TRBJ1-6, the V gene TRBV14; possibly TRBD1 for D (5 bases). With 1 base removed from V and 0 bases from J, the gap between germline ends came to 16 bases. The CDR3 has 19 residues. Germline-derived CDR1 and CDR2 are SGHDN and FVKESK. CDR3 DNA sequence: TGTGCCAGCAGCCAAGTCTGGGGCACCCGGAGCTCCTATAATTCACCCCTCCACTTT. Its protein is CASSQVWGTRSSYNSPLHF.

V gene TRBV7-3 combines with J gene TRBJ2-2; TRBD2 matches at 7 bases. CDR3 size: 15 residues. The J segment lost 6 bases and the V segment lost 1 base, leaving 5 bases of the junction unmatched. CDR1 and CDR2 from the germline V gene are SGHTA and FQGTGA. The CDR3 loop reads CASSLSGSGSGELFF. The CDR3 DNA sequence: TGTGCCAGCAGCTTAAGCGGGAGCGGATCCGGGGAGCTGTTTTTT.

The genes are TRBV4-3 and TRBJ2-4, with TRBD1 as a possible D gene (6 bases). Germline V lookup: CDR1 LGHNA, CDR2 YSLEER. The CDR3 has 16 residues. Deletions cut 3 bases from V and 6 bases from J, with 18 bases between. This chain's CDR3 is CASSQGPTGKPNIQYF. The CDR3 bases are TGCGCCAGCAGCCAGGGGCCTACAGGGAAGCCAAACATTCAGTACTTC.